Listed below are T cell receptor beta chains from one sample, sequenced in a study of blood T cell repertoires in COVID-19. Only in-frame clones appear in the TCRdb table, and some are missing; sequencing was by immunoSEQ multiplex PCR. The sample gives 250,000 to 350,000 clones, 75% to 90% of which show up once; around 13% is in the top ten. Sequencing input: peripheral blood. The receptors shown here come from a woman in her sixties or seventies with acute or convalescent COVID-19. CDR3s include the opening cysteine and the closing phenylalanine or tryptophan. Each record gives: V gene, J gene, D gene, clone size, CDR3 DNA, CDR3 protein. D genes are given only for firm matches. Clone sizes are given selectively: once, few, many, or a class where the clone is expanded.

v_gene: TRBV27
j_gene: TRBJ1-1
d_gene: .
abundance: .
CDR3nt: TGTGCCAGCAGTCCCCGGGACACTGTTTACACTGAAGCTTTCTTT
CDR3aa: CASSPRDTVYTEAFF

v_gene: TRBV19
j_gene: TRBJ2-4
d_gene: .
abundance: once
CDR3nt: TGTGCCAGTAGCCCCCCCGGCCTAGTCGGAAACATTCAGTACTTC
CDR3aa: CASSPPGLVGNIQYF

v_gene: TRBV18
j_gene: TRBJ2-5
d_gene: TRBD1
abundance: .
CDR3nt: TGTGCCAGCTCAAGGGGCCGGGACAGGGTGGAGACCCAGTACTTC
CDR3aa: CASSRGRDRVETQYF

v_gene: TRBV7-8
j_gene: TRBJ1-1
d_gene: .
abundance: .
CDR3nt: TGTGCCAGCAGCTCCTGGGCGGGTAGCGAAGCTTTCTTT
CDR3aa: CASSSWAGSEAFF

v_gene: TRBV27
j_gene: TRBJ2-7
d_gene: .
abundance: .
CDR3nt: TGTGCCAGCAGATCCGGTTACGAGCAGTACTTC
CDR3aa: CASRSGYEQYF

v_gene: TRBV9
j_gene: TRBJ2-7
d_gene: .
abundance: once
CDR3nt: TGTGCCAGCAGCGTAGCGGTTAGCTCCTACGAGCAGTACTTC
CDR3aa: CASSVAVSSYEQYF

v_gene: TRBV6-5
j_gene: TRBJ1-1
d_gene: .
abundance: .
CDR3nt: TGTGCCAGCAGACTAAACACTGAAGCTTTCTTT
CDR3aa: CASRLNTEAFF

v_gene: TRBV4-2
j_gene: TRBJ1-1
d_gene: TRBD1
abundance: .
CDR3nt: TGTGCCAGCAGCCGAGAGGAGAGGGGGCGGGACACTGAAGCTTTCTTT
CDR3aa: CASSREERGRDTEAFF

v_gene: TRBV18
j_gene: TRBJ1-1
d_gene: .
abundance: .
CDR3nt: TGTGCCAGCTCACCTAAGACGGGAGGCCCTGAAGCTTTCTTT
CDR3aa: CASSPKTGGPEAFF

v_gene: TRBV28
j_gene: TRBJ2-5
d_gene: .
abundance: .
CDR3nt: TGTGCCAGCAGGTCCCCCTGGGACTCGTTGTACCAAGAGACCCAGTACTTC
CDR3aa: CASRSPWDSLYQETQYF

v_gene: TRBV6-1
j_gene: TRBJ1-1
d_gene: TRBD1
abundance: .
CDR3nt: TGTGCCAGCAGGGAAACAGGGGCCGTCACTGAAGCTTTCTTT
CDR3aa: CASRETGAVTEAFF

v_gene: TRBV2
j_gene: TRBJ2-2
d_gene: TRBD2
abundance: .
CDR3nt: TGTGCCAGCATTTTAAGACTAGCGGGGTCCACCGGGGAGCTGTTTTTT
CDR3aa: CASILRLAGSTGELFF

v_gene: TRBV2
j_gene: TRBJ2-4
d_gene: .
abundance: .
CDR3nt: TGTGCCAGCAATCGACAGTGGTTGGGCATTCAGTACTTC
CDR3aa: CASNRQWLGIQYF

v_gene: TRBV6-5
j_gene: TRBJ2-3
d_gene: .
abundance: .
CDR3nt: TGTGCCAGCAGTTACGCAATTGGGCCTAGCACAGATACGCAGTATTTT
CDR3aa: CASSYAIGPSTDTQYF

v_gene: TRBV27
j_gene: TRBJ2-2
d_gene: .
abundance: .
CDR3nt: TGTGCCAGCAGATCCAACCTTGGACTATCCGGGGAGCTGTTTTTT
CDR3aa: CASRSNLGLSGELFF

v_gene: TRBV7-2
j_gene: TRBJ2-5
d_gene: TRBD2
abundance: .
CDR3nt: TGTGCCAGCAGTATCAAGCGGGAGGGCCGAGAGACCCAGTACTTC
CDR3aa: CASSIKREGRETQYF

v_gene: TRBV7-2
j_gene: TRBJ1-6
d_gene: TRBD1
abundance: .
CDR3nt: TGTGCCAGCAGCTTAGTAGGGACAGGGGCGGCTAATTCACCCCTCCACTTT
CDR3aa: CASSLVGTGAANSPLHF

v_gene: TRBV30
j_gene: TRBJ1-2
d_gene: TRBD1
abundance: .
CDR3nt: TGTGCCTGGAGTGTACAGTCATTGGGACAGGGCGTTATGGACTATGGCTACACCTTC
CDR3aa: CAWSVQSLGQGVMDYGYTF

v_gene: TRBV19
j_gene: TRBJ2-2
d_gene: TRBD2
abundance: .
CDR3nt: TGTGCCAGTAGTAAGCTAGCGGGAGGGCTGGCCGGGGAGCTGTTTTTT
CDR3aa: CASSKLAGGLAGELFF

v_gene: TRBV19
j_gene: TRBJ2-1
d_gene: TRBD1
abundance: .
CDR3nt: TGTGCCAGTAGTTTGTACGGGACAGGGGGCTATAATGAGCAGTTCTTC
CDR3aa: CASSLYGTGGYNEQFF

v_gene: TRBV6-5
j_gene: TRBJ2-2
d_gene: .
abundance: .
CDR3nt: TGTGCCAGCAGTTACAGTCTTAGGAACACCGGGGAGCTGTTTTTT
CDR3aa: CASSYSLRNTGELFF

v_gene: TRBV5-5
j_gene: TRBJ1-1
d_gene: .
abundance: .
CDR3nt: TGTGCCAGCAGCCCAAACCAGGCCAATTCCCCGCTAACTGAAGCTTTCTTT
CDR3aa: CASSPNQANSPLTEAFF

v_gene: TRBV7-9
j_gene: TRBJ1-1
d_gene: TRBD1
abundance: once
CDR3nt: TGTGCCAGCAGGGCCGGGACAGGGCTGAACACTGAAGCTTTCTTT
CDR3aa: CASRAGTGLNTEAFF

v_gene: TRBV18
j_gene: TRBJ2-5
d_gene: TRBD1
abundance: .
CDR3nt: TGTGCCAGCTCAACGGGGACAGGGAAGGAGGAGACCCAGTACTTC
CDR3aa: CASSTGTGKEETQYF

v_gene: TRBV28
j_gene: TRBJ1-2
d_gene: TRBD1
abundance: .
CDR3nt: TGTGCCAGCAGTCCCCCCGGACAGGGGGCCGTAGGGGATGGCTACACCTTC
CDR3aa: CASSPPGQGAVGDGYTF

v_gene: TRBV9
j_gene: TRBJ1-3
d_gene: .
abundance: .
CDR3nt: TGTGCCAGCAGTCAGGGTTTATCTGGAAACACCATATATTTT
CDR3aa: CASSQGLSGNTIYF

v_gene: TRBV19
j_gene: TRBJ1-1
d_gene: TRBD1
abundance: once
CDR3nt: TGTGCCAGTAGGAGACAGGGAGCCGTTACTGAAGCTTTCTTT
CDR3aa: CASRRQGAVTEAFF

v_gene: TRBV28
j_gene: TRBJ2-2
d_gene: .
abundance: .
CDR3nt: TGTGCCAGCAGAGCCGGGGAGGTGGGAAACACCGGGGAGCTGTTTTTT
CDR3aa: CASRAGEVGNTGELFF

v_gene: TRBV28
j_gene: TRBJ1-5
d_gene: TRBD1
abundance: .
CDR3nt: TGTGCCAGCAGTTCCGGACAGGGGGCTAGCAATCAGCCCCAGCATTTT
CDR3aa: CASSSGQGASNQPQHF

v_gene: TRBV4-2
j_gene: TRBJ1-6
d_gene: .
abundance: .
CDR3nt: TGTGCCAGCCGGGGGACTGGGACCTCACCCCTCCACTTT
CDR3aa: CASRGTGTSPLHF

v_gene: TRBV29-1
j_gene: TRBJ2-5
d_gene: TRBD2
abundance: .
CDR3nt: TGCAGCGTTGATGCGGGGGGCCAAGAGACCCAGTACTTC
CDR3aa: CSVDAGGQETQYF

v_gene: TRBV24-1
j_gene: TRBJ2-7
d_gene: .
abundance: .
CDR3nt: TGTGCCACCAGTGTAAGGAACAGACCCTACGAGCAGTACTTC
CDR3aa: CATSVRNRPYEQYF

v_gene: TRBV3-1/TRBV3-2
j_gene: TRBJ2-5
d_gene: TRBD2
abundance: .
CDR3nt: TGTGCCAGCACCAGACTAGCGACTCAAGAGACCCAGTACTTC
CDR3aa: CASTRLATQETQYF

v_gene: TRBV11-2
j_gene: TRBJ1-2
d_gene: TRBD1
abundance: .
CDR3nt: TGTGCCAGCAGCTTAGAAACAGGGGTTAACTATGGCTACACCTTC
CDR3aa: CASSLETGVNYGYTF

v_gene: TRBV29-1
j_gene: TRBJ1-1
d_gene: TRBD1
abundance: .
CDR3nt: TGCAGCGTCTGGGGACAGGACAACACTGAAGCTTTCTTT
CDR3aa: CSVWGQDNTEAFF

v_gene: TRBV28
j_gene: TRBJ2-1
d_gene: .
abundance: .
CDR3nt: TGTGCCAGCAGTTTCCCCCTCAATGAGCAGTTCTTC
CDR3aa: CASSFPLNEQFF

v_gene: TRBV28
j_gene: TRBJ1-1
d_gene: .
abundance: .
CDR3nt: TGTGCCAGCAGTCTCCTAGGCCTAAACACTGAAGCTTTCTTT
CDR3aa: CASSLLGLNTEAFF

v_gene: TRBV7-9
j_gene: TRBJ2-3
d_gene: TRBD2
abundance: .
CDR3nt: TGTGCCAGCAGCATTGGGACTAGCCTACGCACAGATACGCAGTATTTT
CDR3aa: CASSIGTSLRTDTQYF

v_gene: TRBV18
j_gene: TRBJ2-7
d_gene: .
abundance: .
CDR3nt: TGTGCCAGCTCACCACGTGGCAGCGAAGTTACCTACGAGCAGTACTTC
CDR3aa: CASSPRGSEVTYEQYF

v_gene: TRBV28
j_gene: TRBJ2-7
d_gene: .
abundance: once
CDR3nt: TGTGCCAGCAGTCCCGGTGCCTACGAGCAGTACTTC
CDR3aa: CASSPGAYEQYF

v_gene: TRBV30
j_gene: TRBJ1-3
d_gene: .
abundance: .
CDR3nt: TGTGCCTGGAGCGATACAGGTATCCTCGAAAACACCATATATTTT
CDR3aa: CAWSDTGILENTIYF

v_gene: TRBV30
j_gene: TRBJ2-2
d_gene: TRBD2
abundance: .
CDR3nt: TGTGCCTGGAAGTCTAGCGGGAACACCGGGGAGCTGTTTTTT
CDR3aa: CAWKSSGNTGELFF

v_gene: TRBV3-1/TRBV3-2
j_gene: TRBJ1-2
d_gene: .
abundance: once
CDR3nt: TGTGCCAGCAGCCGCCACCGGGACATCCCGGGCTGTGGCTACACCTTC
CDR3aa: CASSRHRDIPGCGYTF

v_gene: TRBV7-2
j_gene: TRBJ2-1
d_gene: .
abundance: .
CDR3nt: TGTGCCAGCAGCCCACTTCTATCGACTGGGAATGAGCAGTTCTTC
CDR3aa: CASSPLLSTGNEQFF

v_gene: TRBV5-1
j_gene: TRBJ2-7
d_gene: TRBD1
abundance: .
CDR3nt: TGCGCCAGCAGCCCAGGAGGCAGGGGGCCATACGAGCAGTACTTC
CDR3aa: CASSPGGRGPYEQYF

v_gene: TRBV19
j_gene: TRBJ2-7
d_gene: TRBD2
abundance: .
CDR3nt: TGTGCCAGTAGTATGCGGGGGGGCCAGTACGAGCAGTACTTC
CDR3aa: CASSMRGGQYEQYF

v_gene: TRBV10-3
j_gene: TRBJ2-1
d_gene: TRBD2
abundance: .
CDR3nt: TGTGCCATTCGGACTAGCGGGAGAGATGAGCAGTTCTTC
CDR3aa: CAIRTSGRDEQFF

v_gene: TRBV9
j_gene: TRBJ2-3
d_gene: .
abundance: once
CDR3nt: TGTGCCAGCAGCGTAGCGGGAGAGGCCGATACGCAGTATTTT
CDR3aa: CASSVAGEADTQYF

v_gene: TRBV7-2
j_gene: TRBJ1-1
d_gene: .
abundance: .
CDR3nt: TGTGCCAGCAGCTTGGGGGGGGCGCCGGGTAAGGCTTTCTTT
CDR3aa: CASSLGGAPGKAFF

v_gene: TRBV7-6
j_gene: TRBJ2-3
d_gene: TRBD2
abundance: .
CDR3nt: TGTGCCAGCAGCTTACTCGCGGGGGGACTAGGCACAGATACGCAGTATTTT
CDR3aa: CASSLLAGGLGTDTQYF

v_gene: TRBV14
j_gene: TRBJ2-3
d_gene: .
abundance: .
CDR3nt: TGTGCCAGCAGCCTTGGGACTCTCACAGCTTCAGATACGCAGTATTTT
CDR3aa: CASSLGTLTASDTQYF

v_gene: TRBV9
j_gene: TRBJ2-1
d_gene: .
abundance: .
CDR3nt: TGTGCCAGCAGCGTCCAAGGGGCCTCCTACAATGAGCAGTTCTTC
CDR3aa: CASSVQGASYNEQFF

v_gene: TRBV6-5
j_gene: TRBJ2-2
d_gene: .
abundance: .
CDR3nt: TGTGCCAGCAGTTACTTAACAGTGAACACCGGGGAGCTGTTTTTT
CDR3aa: CASSYLTVNTGELFF

v_gene: TRBV18
j_gene: TRBJ1-3
d_gene: .
abundance: .
CDR3nt: TGTGCCAGCTCACCCTGGCGGGAGACCTCTGGAAACACCATATATTTT
CDR3aa: CASSPWRETSGNTIYF

v_gene: TRBV29-1
j_gene: TRBJ2-5
d_gene: TRBD2
abundance: .
CDR3nt: TGCAGCGTTCCCAAGGGACTAGCGGGAGAGACCCAGTACTTC
CDR3aa: CSVPKGLAGETQYF

v_gene: TRBV6-5
j_gene: TRBJ2-1
d_gene: TRBD2
abundance: .
CDR3nt: TGTGCCAGCACCCTAGGGAGCGGGGATTACAATGAGCAGTTCTTC
CDR3aa: CASTLGSGDYNEQFF